This TCR beta chain was captured by sequencing in a study of T cell changes during pregnancy in multiple sclerosis. Clones were sequenced by immunoSEQ multiplex PCR, and TCRdb holds only the in-frame ones, with some missing. The repertoire holds 55,000 or so clones, with approximately 92% as singletons. Germline loops: CDR1 SQVTM, CDR2 ANQGSEA. The CDR3 has 15 amino acids. Trimming removed 4 bases from V and 7 bases from J; junction bases left unmatched: 11. This TCR derives from a female donor with multiple sclerosis, enrolled in a pregnancy study. The V and J genes are TRBV29-1 and TRBJ1-5; 9 bases align to TRBD1. The input for sequencing was CD4+ T cells from peripheral blood mononuclear cells, taken after pregnancy. CDR3 region: CSVALQGAGEQPQHF. DNA of the CDR3: TGCAGCGTTGCGCTACAGGGGGCTGGTGAGCAGCCCCAGCATTTT.